This T cell receptor (beta chain) was identified during a study of human T cells and chemical hapten exposure (dated by TCRdb to about 2021). A note on the overall study: For sensitization, 2% DPC in acetone was applied to a 2 cm by 2 cm area of upper inner arm skin. Throughout the study period of roughly five months, patients also received therapeutic DPC doses to the scalp every week. Patch testing was done on the upper back using Finn chambers containing 0.01% DPC, and results were scored after 6 days according to International Contact Dermatitis Research Group standards. The mostly female patient cohort included alopecia areata with under or over 50% scalp involvement, alopecia totalis and alopecia universalis. Libraries were pooled for sequencing, and variation in per-sample TCR yields was attributed mainly to small differences in library volumes within the pool. In alopecia patients, the study followed how the peripheral blood TCR repertoire changed in vivo over primary and secondary sensitization to diphenylcyclopropenone (DPC), a hapten. Blood samples were taken from patients before sensitization (week 0) and at 2, 6 and about 24 weeks after DPC sensitization. Approximately 30 alopecia patients provided blood for TCR sequencing at one to four time points (pre-sensitization, 2, 6 and 24 weeks).

This clonotype was picked up a small number of times. Its antigen target is currently unknown. No much larger clone is present one base from it, and per-base qualities are unavailable. The paper as a whole reports these results and caveats: Repeated subsampling changed both the strength of the expansion versus patch-test correlation and the threshold at which the correlation became significant. Alopecia, a presumed autoimmune disease, was present in all patients, so the immune response of the patients might differ from that of healthy individuals. Compared with pre-sensitization or healthy control sets, expanded TCRs formed significantly more large CDR3 similarity clusters, which is consistent with antigen-driven responses. Patch test score was positively correlated with the number of PT1 expanded TCRs, with significance at thresholds 8, 16 and 32 but not at 4. DPC sensitization did not change the number of TCRs with a frequency above 1 in 1000, and there was no evidence of changes in global repertoire structure.

This specimen's time point label, interpreted: patch test 2, 6 weeks after DPC sensitization. The treatment or condition label for this specimen denotes: therapeutic diphenylcyclopropenone sensitization with weekly scalp DPC. At every patch-test visit, the blood draw took place before the patch test was put on. Patients were eligible if aged 18 to 70, diagnosed with alopecia and judged suitable for DPC therapy, and pregnant patients were excluded. Unfractionated whole blood was collected in Tempus Blood RNA tubes, and total RNA was extracted from that blood. V loses 6 bases at its end and J loses 6 bases; junction bases beyond the gene matches: 9. The CDR3 numbers 14 residues from cysteine through phenylalanine. Only the CDR3 DNA is retained, 42 bases long and in frame from the first base. CDR1 and CDR2 are drawn from the germline V gene: MDHEN, SYDVKM. Receptor libraries were prepared by RACE. These reads were obtained on a NextSeq 500. During library preparation, unique molecular identifiers were attached to individual cDNA molecules so that TCRs could be counted quantitatively and reproducibly. For every blood RNA sample, sequencing covered both the TCR alpha and TCR beta chains. The authors' analysis ran thus. Samples had a median of roughly 98,000 TCRs, with a range from 23,224 to 690,600. V, J and CDR3 annotation of the TCR reads was carried out using the Decombinator software suite. To make PS versus PT1 abundance plots, every sample was subsampled to the same number of TCRs (28,000). TCRs were defined as expanded if absent before sensitization and observed at least eight times at the 2-week time point. TCRdb ran its own pipeline on the public reads, namely fastp trimming at Q25 and MiXCR clone calling, and kept in-frame beta chains. Each entry is one CDR3 protein sequence, shown with its most common DNA and genes. The V and J calls, along with clone size, are taken from TCRdb and not from the paper's own processing. The sample contains approximately 87,000 distinct CDR3 sequences, more than 9.5% of them found a single time. The ten largest account for 2.5% to 4% of the sample.

Sequencing used whole blood, obtained in connection with sensitization to the hapten diphenylcyclopropenone (DPC). This receptor was identified in a woman aged 40 to 49 with alopecia areata. Some clones in this sample may be carry-over from other donors' samples. This receptor chain uses TRBV28 and TRBJ2-3, with 7 bases aligning to TRBD2. The DNA sequence is given as TGTGCCAGCAGGGGACTACTCCCACAGGATACGCAGTATTTT. It translates as CASRGLLPQDTQYF.